The rows below give T cell receptor beta chains drawn from one sample of a study of technical replicates of blood from a few donors. TCRdb's table, derived via immunoSEQ multiplex PCR, lists solely in-frame clones and lacks some. Among tens of thousands of clones listed, approximately 94% were seen once. Sequencing input: T cells isolated from PBMCs. Receptors originate from a human donor in good health. CDR3s include the opening cysteine and the closing phenylalanine or tryptophan. A D gene is named only where the DNA matches it firmly.

TRBV15	.	TRBJ2-2	CATSSGLGGWELFF
TRBV11-3	TRBD1	TRBJ2-2	CASSSTGDGTGELFF
TRBV7-2	.	TRBJ2-3	CASRLTSTDTQYF
TRBV19	TRBD2	TRBJ2-7	CASSETSGRPYEQYF
TRBV5-1	TRBD1	TRBJ2-4	CASSPDRVYIQYF
TRBV6-5	.	TRBJ2-5	CASSPTPAFRTQYF
TRBV6-5	.	TRBJ1-2	CASSMDRDYGYTF
TRBV14	TRBD2	TRBJ2-7	CASSPRLAGDSEQYF
TRBV27	.	TRBJ2-3	CAAGVDTQYF
TRBV27	TRBD1	TRBJ2-7	CASSSTGGTYEQYF
TRBV7-2	.	TRBJ2-1	CASSLSLWGPDEQFF
TRBV6-5	.	TRBJ1-3	CASSYEGVSGNTIYF
TRBV9	.	TRBJ1-5	CASSVYAGIQPQHF
TRBV29-1	.	TRBJ2-5	CSVEVVRGETQYF
TRBV12-2	.	TRBJ2-1	CASRFPGLALSSWSVYNEQFF
TRBV2	TRBD1	TRBJ2-7	CATWGTGGHEQYF
TRBV5-1	.	TRBJ1-1	CASSLAGKNTEAFF
TRBV4-3	.	TRBJ2-2	CAQEGDGELFF
TRBV19	TRBD1	TRBJ2-7	CASSLGTGIHYEQYF
TRBV7-8	.	TRBJ2-7	CASSLGGFYEQYF
TRBV25-1	.	TRBJ2-3	CASSSQADTQYF
TRBV6-4	.	TRBJ2-3	CASSLQISSTDTQYF
TRBV6-5	.	TRBJ1-2	CASTGESGYTF
TRBV9	.	TRBJ1-3	CASSVGLYGNTIYF
TRBV29-1	.	TRBJ1-3	CSVVGTLRSGNTIYF
TRBV27	TRBD1	TRBJ1-2	CASRGTGRMNYGYTF